The present T cell receptor (beta chain) was sequenced within a study of cytomegalovirus exposure and HLA in healthy donors. Study conclusions and caveats: According to an earlier analysis, most TCR beta V segments yielded productive rearrangements about 87% or about 30% of the time. A later analysis linked a missense DCLRE1C variant to TCR beta V- and J-gene trimming.

13 Jbeta primers and 60 Vbeta primers were used for the PCR. Original analysis: Among the unique TCR beta chains that a later analysis counted, about 81 million in all, 10 million to 14 million were shared. Clones were read by immunoSEQ multiplex PCR, and TCRdb kept only the in-frame ones, dropping some. V and J calls and clone size are copied from that table; D and trimming were computed from the DNA. The table lists roughly 100,000 clones, about three quarters of them singletons. The V end lost 3 bases, the J end lost 3 bases, and 11 bases lay between the germline ends. Germline CDR1 reads MNHNS; CDR2 reads SASEGT. CDR3 length equals 14 residues. Notes on this clone: Its antigen is unidentified.

V gene TRBV6-1 combines with J gene TRBJ1-1; maybe TRBD1 (5 bases). This sequence was found in a woman aged 35 to 49 in good health and CMV-seropositive. Input material: PBMCs. CDR3 DNA sequence: TGTGCCAGCAGTGACCGTCTGGGGCACACTGAAGCTTTCTTT. It is translated as CASSDRLGHTEAFF.